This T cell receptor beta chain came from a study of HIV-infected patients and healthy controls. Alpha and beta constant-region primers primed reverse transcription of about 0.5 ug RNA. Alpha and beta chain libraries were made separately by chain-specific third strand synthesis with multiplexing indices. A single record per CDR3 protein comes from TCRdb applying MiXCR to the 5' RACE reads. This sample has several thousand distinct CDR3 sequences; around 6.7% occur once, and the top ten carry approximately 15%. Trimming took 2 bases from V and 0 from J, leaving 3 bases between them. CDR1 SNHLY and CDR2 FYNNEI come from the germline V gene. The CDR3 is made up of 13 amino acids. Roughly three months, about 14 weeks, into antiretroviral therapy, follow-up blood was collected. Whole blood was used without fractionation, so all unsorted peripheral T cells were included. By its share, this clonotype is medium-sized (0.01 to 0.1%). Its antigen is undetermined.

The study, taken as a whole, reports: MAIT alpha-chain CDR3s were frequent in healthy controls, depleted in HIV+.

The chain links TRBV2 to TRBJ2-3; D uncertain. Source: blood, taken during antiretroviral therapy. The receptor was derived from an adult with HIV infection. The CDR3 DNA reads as TGTGCCAGCAGTGAAACCAGCACAGATACGCAGTATTTT. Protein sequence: CASSETSTDTQYF.